Listed here are 3 T cell receptor beta chains from one sample, sequenced in a study of glioma-infiltrating T cells after dendritic cell vaccination listed by TCRdb under 2016. Library preparation used the immunoSEQ multiplex PCR assay. The immuneACCESS repertoire file appears here via TCRdb, limited to in-frame rearrangements. These files lack a portion of the clones; in checked studies, under half of the deficit traces to unresolved V genes, and the cause of the others is not known. This sample lists roughly 100,000 clones; about 84% were detected once. The biggest ten clones account for less than 3% of the sample. Here the sequenced sample was blood, taken before dendritic cell vaccination. These receptors originate from a human donor with glioblastoma.

The chain joins TRBV11-3 to TRBJ2-7; 9 nucleotides agree with TRBD1. Germline V gives CDR1 SGHNT, CDR2 YENEEA. The ends lost 1 base at V and 2 bases at J; junction bases unmatched: 3. The CDR3 totals 15 residues. The CDR3 DNA sequence: TGTGCCAGCAGCTTAGGGGGACAGGGAACCTACGAGCAGTACTTC. It is translated as CASSLGGQGTYEQYF.

The chain uses TRBV5-1 and TRBJ2-7; tentatively, D is TRBD1 (5 bases). CDR3 size: 13 residues. Between the trimmed V and J ends, which lost 4 bases and 2 bases, there was a span of 10 bases. Per the germline V gene, CDR1 is SGHRS and CDR2 is YFSETQ. The CDR3 region is CASSPDRAYEQYF. The CDR3 nucleotides read TGCGCCAGCAGCCCAGACAGAGCCTACGAGCAGTACTTC. Full variable domain (remainder filled in from reference TRBV5-1 and TRBJ2-7): KAGVTQTPRYLIKTRGQQVTLSCSPISGHRSVSWYQQTPGQGLQFLFEYFSETQRNKGNFPGRFSGRQFSNSRSEMNVSTLELGDSALYLCASSPDRAYEQYFGPGTRLTVT.

The V gene is TRBV6-1, the J gene TRBJ2-7; D unresolved. Between the trimmed V and J ends, which lost 2 bases and 7 bases, there was a span of 15 bases. The germline V gene encodes CDR1 MNHNS and CDR2 SASEGT. This CDR3 is 14 amino acids long. CDR3 residues: CASSERHHLGEQYF. The CDR3 region has the DNA TGTGCCAGCAGTGAACGGCACCACCTAGGTGAGCAGTACTTC.